A single TCR beta chain is shown here with its context. The sample is drawn from a study of blood T cells in healthy people across ages. A J-beta primer mix and a sample-barcoded 5' primer were used in a second PCR of about 7 to 12 cycles. With 12 random nucleotides, a template-switch adaptor tagged each individual cDNA molecule. The study obtained at least 3 million CDR3-containing paired-end reads from every sample. One entry per CDR3 protein results from TCRdb running MiXCR on the 5' RACE reads. Of some 750,000 distinct CDR3 sequences in the sample, 22% were seen once. In terms of origin and age, donors were healthy Caucasian individuals from Russia aged about 6 to 100. Each sample had at least 6 million PBMCs isolated. The CDR3 is 16 residues long. V was trimmed by 5 bases and J by 5 bases, leaving 21 bases between them.

Source material: blood. This TCR came from a man between 65 and 85 years old in good health. The genes are TRBV12-3 or TRBV12-4 and TRBJ1-1; possible D gene TRBD1, 6 bases. In DNA form, the CDR3 reads TGTGCCAGCAGTACTGTTGGGTCTTGGGGGCAGACTGAAGCTTTCTTT. Protein: CASSTVGSWGQTEAFF.